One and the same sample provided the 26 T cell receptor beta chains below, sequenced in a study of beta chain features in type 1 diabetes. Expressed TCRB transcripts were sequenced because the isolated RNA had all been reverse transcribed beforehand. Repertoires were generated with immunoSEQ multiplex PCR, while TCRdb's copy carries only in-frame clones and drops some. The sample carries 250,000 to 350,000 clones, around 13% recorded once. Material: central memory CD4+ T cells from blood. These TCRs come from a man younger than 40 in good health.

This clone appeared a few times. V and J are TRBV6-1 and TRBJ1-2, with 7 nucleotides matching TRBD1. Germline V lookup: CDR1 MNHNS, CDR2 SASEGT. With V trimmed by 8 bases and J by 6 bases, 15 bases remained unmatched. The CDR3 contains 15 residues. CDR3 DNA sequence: TGTGCCAGCTTTGAAGGGGGCCCTGCCCTCGATGGCTACACCTTC. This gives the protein CASFEGGPALDGYTF.

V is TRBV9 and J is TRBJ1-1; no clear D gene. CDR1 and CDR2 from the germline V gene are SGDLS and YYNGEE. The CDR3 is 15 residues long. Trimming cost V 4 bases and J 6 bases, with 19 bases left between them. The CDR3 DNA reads TGTGCCAGCAGCCGTGGCCCATTCGGCGACCCTGAAGCTTTCTTT. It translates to CASSRGPFGDPEAFF.

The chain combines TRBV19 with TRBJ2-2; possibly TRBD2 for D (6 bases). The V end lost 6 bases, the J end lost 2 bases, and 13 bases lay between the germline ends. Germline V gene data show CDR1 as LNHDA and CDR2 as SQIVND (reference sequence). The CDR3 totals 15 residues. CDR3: CASRLTSTNTGELFF. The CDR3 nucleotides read TGTGCCAGTAGGCTCACTAGCACCAACACCGGGGAGCTGTTTTTT.

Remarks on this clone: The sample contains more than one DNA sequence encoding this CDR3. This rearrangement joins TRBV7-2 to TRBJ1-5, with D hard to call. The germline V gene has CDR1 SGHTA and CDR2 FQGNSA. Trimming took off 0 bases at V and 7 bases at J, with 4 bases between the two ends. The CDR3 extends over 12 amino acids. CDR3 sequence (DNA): TGTGCCAGCAGCTTAGCGGGGCAGCCCCAGCATTTT. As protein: CASSLAGQPQHF.

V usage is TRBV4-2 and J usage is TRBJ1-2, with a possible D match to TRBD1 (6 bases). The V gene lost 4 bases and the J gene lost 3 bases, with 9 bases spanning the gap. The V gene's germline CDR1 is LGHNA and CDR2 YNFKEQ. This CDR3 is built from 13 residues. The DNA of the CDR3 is TGTGCCAGCAGCCTAAGGACAGACTATGGCTACACCTTC. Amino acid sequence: CASSLRTDYGYTF.

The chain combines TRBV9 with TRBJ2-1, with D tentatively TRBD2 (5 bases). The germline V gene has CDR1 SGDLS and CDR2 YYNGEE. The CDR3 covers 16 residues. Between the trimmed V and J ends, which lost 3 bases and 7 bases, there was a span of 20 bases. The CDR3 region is CASSAQVGDPTNEQFF. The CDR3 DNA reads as TGTGCCAGCAGCGCCCAGGTGGGAGACCCTACTAATGAGCAGTTCTTC.

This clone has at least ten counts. CDR3 DNA: TGTGCCAGCAGGCCGTTGTCCGGGGCGGGGCTCGGTGAGCAGTTCTTC. Translated: CASRPLSGAGLGEQFF. This chain connects TRBV14 to TRBJ2-1, with D tentatively TRBD2 (6 bases). V lost 6 bases and J 9 bases, leaving 24 bases between the germline ends. The germline CDR1 and CDR2 sequences are SGHDN and FVKESK. This CDR3 spans 16 amino acids.

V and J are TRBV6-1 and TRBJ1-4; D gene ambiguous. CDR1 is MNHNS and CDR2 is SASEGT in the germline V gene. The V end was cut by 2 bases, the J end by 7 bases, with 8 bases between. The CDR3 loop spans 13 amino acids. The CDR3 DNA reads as TGTGCCAGCAGTGAAAGGCACAGTGAAAAACTGTTTTTT. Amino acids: CASSERHSEKLFF.

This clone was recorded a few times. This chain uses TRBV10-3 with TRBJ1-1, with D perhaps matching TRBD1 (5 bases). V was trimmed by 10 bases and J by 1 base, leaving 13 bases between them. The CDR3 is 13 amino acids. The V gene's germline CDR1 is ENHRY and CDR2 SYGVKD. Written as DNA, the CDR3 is TGTGCCAGCAGGAGACAGTCGAACACTGAAGCTTTCTTT. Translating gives CASRRQSNTEAFF.

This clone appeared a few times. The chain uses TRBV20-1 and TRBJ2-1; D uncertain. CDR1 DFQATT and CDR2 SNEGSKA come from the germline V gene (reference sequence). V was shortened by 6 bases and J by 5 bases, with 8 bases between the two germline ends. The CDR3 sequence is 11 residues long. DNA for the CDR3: TGCAGTGCCAGGATGGACAATGAGCAGTTCTTC. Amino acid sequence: CSARMDNEQFF.

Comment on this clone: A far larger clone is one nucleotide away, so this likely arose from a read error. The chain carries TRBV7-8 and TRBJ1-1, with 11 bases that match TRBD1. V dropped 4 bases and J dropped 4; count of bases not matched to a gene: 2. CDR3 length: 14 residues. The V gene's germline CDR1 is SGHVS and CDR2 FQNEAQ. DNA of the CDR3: TGTGCCAGCAGCTCCGGGACAGGGGGCACTGAAGCTTTCTTT. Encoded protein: CASSSGTGGTEAFF.

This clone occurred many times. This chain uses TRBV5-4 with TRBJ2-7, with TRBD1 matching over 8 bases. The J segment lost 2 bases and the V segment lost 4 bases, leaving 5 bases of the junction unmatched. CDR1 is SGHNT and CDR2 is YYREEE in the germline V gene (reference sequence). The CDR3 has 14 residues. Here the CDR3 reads CASSQGQDPYEQYF. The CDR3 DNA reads TGTGCCAGCAGCCAGGGACAGGATCCCTACGAGCAGTACTTC.

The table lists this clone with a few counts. The CDR3 is CAWSLSRTFLNTGELFF. CDR3 coding DNA: TGTGCCTGGAGCCTCTCGCGCACTTTTTTGAACACCGGGGAGCTGTTTTTT. V is TRBV30 and J is TRBJ2-2; no clear D. The CDR3 runs 17 residues. V was shortened by 3 bases and J by 1 base, with 18 bases between the two germline ends. The germline V gene encodes CDR1 GTSNPN and CDR2 SVGIG (reference sequence).

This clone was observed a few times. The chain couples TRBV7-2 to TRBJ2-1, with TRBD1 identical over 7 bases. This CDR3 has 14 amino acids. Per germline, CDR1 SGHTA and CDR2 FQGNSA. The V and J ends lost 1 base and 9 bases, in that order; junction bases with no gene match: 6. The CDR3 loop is CASSLGPNRGEQFF. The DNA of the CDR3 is TGTGCCAGCAGCTTAGGCCCCAACAGGGGTGAGCAGTTCTTC.

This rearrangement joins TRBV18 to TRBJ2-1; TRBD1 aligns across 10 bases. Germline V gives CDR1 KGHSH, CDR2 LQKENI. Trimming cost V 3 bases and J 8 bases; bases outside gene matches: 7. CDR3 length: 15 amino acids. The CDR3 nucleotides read TGTGCCAGCTCACCGGCCGGGACAGGGGTCGATGAGCAGTTCTTC. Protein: CASSPAGTGVDEQFF.

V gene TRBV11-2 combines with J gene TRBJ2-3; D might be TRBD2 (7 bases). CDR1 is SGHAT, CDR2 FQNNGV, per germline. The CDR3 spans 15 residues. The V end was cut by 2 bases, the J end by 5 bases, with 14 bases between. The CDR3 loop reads CASSLFRGAGDTQYF. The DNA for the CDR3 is TGTGCCAGCAGCTTATTTCGGGGGGCCGGAGATACGCAGTATTTT.

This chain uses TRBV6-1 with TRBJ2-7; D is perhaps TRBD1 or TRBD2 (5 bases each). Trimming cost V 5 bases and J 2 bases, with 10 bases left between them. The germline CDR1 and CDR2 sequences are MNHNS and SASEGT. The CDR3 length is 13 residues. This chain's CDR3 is CASSWDLTYEQYF. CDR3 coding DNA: TGTGCCAGCAGTTGGGACCTAACCTACGAGCAGTACTTC.

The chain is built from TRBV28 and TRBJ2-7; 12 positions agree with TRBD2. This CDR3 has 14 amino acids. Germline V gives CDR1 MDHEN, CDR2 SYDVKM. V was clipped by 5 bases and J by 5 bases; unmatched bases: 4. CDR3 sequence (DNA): TGTGCCAGCAGTCTAGCGGGAGGGCCGGACGAGCAGTACGTC. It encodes CASSLAGGPDEQYV.

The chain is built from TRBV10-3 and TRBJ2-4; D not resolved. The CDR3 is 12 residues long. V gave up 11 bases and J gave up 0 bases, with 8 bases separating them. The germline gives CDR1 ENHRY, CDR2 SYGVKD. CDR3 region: CAPAPAKNIQYF. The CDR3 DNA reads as TGTGCCCCTGCCCCAGCCAAAAACATTCAGTACTTC.

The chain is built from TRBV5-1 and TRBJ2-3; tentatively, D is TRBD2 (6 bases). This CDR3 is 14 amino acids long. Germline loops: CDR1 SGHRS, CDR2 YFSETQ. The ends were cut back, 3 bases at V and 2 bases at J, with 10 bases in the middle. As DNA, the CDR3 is TGCGCCAGCAGCTCGTTAGCGGACACAGATACGCAGTATTTT. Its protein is CASSSLADTDTQYF.

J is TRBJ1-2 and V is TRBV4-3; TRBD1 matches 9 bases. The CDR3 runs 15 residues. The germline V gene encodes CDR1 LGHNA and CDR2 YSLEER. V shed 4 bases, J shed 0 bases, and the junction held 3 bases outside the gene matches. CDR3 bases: TGCGCCAGCAGCCTGGGACAGGGATCTAACTATGGCTACACCTTC. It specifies CASSLGQGSNYGYTF.

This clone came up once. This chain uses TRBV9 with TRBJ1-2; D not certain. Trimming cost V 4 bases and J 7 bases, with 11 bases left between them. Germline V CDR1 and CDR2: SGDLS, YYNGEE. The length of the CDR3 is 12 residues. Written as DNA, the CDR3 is TGTGCCAGCAGCCGAATGCGTGGTGGCTACACCTTC. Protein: CASSRMRGGYTF.

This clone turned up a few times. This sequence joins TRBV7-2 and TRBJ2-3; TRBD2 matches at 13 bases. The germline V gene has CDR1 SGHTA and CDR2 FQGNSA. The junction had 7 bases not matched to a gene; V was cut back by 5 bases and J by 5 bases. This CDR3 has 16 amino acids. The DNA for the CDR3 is TGTGCCAGCAGCCCGACTAGCGGGGGGTTTAGAGATACGCAGTATTTT. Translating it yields CASSPTSGGFRDTQYF.

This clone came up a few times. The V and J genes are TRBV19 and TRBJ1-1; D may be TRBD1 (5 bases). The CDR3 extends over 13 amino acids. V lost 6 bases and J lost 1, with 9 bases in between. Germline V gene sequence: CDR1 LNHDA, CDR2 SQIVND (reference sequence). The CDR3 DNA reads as TGTGCCAGTAGCCCCCAGGGGAACACTGAAGCTTTCTTT. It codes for CASSPQGNTEAFF. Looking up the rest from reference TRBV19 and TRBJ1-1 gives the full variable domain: DGGITQSPKYLFRKEGQNVTLSCEQNLNHDAMYWYRQDPGQGLRLIYYSQIVNDFQKGDIAEGYSVSREKKESFPLTVTSAQKNPTAFYLCASSPQGNTEAFFGQGTRLTVV.

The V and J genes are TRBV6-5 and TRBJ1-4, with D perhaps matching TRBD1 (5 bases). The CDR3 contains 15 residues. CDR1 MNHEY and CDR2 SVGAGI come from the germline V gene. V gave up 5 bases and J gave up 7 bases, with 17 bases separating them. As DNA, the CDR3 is TGTGCCAGCAGTCGAACTGCCGGGACCCCTGAAAAACTGTTTTTT. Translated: CASSRTAGTPEKLFF.

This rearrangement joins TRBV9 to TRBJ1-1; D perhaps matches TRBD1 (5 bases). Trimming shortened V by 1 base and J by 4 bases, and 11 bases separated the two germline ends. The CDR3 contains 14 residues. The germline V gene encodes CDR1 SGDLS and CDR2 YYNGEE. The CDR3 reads CASSVQGGGTEAFF. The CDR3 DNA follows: TGTGCCAGCAGCGTACAGGGTGGGGGCACTGAAGCTTTCTTT.